This T cell receptor beta chain was found in a study of blood T cell repertoires in COVID-19. About the research overall: Material from acute and convalescent COVID-19 was sourced from the United States, Italy and Spain. Sources were T cells, B-cell-depleted T cells, or PBMCs; the material itself was cDNA or gDNA.

Authors' processing steps: Quantification of nucleated cells was approximated via reference gene primer amplification. Assay: immunoSEQ multiplex PCR; the TCRdb copy retains only in-frame clones and omits some. That table is the source of V, J and clone size, and D and trimming were worked out from the DNA. Among about 230,000 clones listed, roughly 80% were seen once. The V end was cut by 4 bases, the J end by 8 bases, with 18 bases between. CDR1 SGHRS and CDR2 YFSETQ come from the germline V gene. CDR3 length equals 15 residues. The genes are TRBV5-1 and TRBJ2-2, with D perhaps matching TRBD2 (6 bases). Sequencing was carried out using peripheral blood. The origin of this receptor is an older woman with active or convalescent COVID-19. CDR3 region: CASSLTDFGRGELFF. For the CDR3, the DNA is TGCGCCAGCAGCCTAACAGACTTTGGGAGGGGGGAGCTGTTTTTT.